These 27 T cell receptor beta chains were all obtained from the same sample, sequenced in a study of T cell responses to AZD1222 COVID-19 vaccine. Only in-frame clones appear in the TCRdb table, and some are missing; sequencing was by immunoSEQ multiplex PCR. The sample yields about 75,000 clones, about 87% seen once. The input for sequencing was peripheral blood, taken 28 days after the second dose of the MenACWY control vaccine. The receptors come from an adult who received the MenACWY meningococcal vaccine as a control.

The chain has TRBV5-5 and TRBJ1-5; D ambiguous. The CDR3 loop spans 15 amino acids. Trimming pared 0 bases from V and 0 bases from J, leaving 7 bases between. CDR1 is SGHKS and CDR2 is YYEKEE in the germline V gene (reference sequence). The CDR3 loop reads CASSLAGISNQPQHF. The CDR3 DNA follows: TGTGCCAGCAGCTTGGCAGGTATTAGCAATCAGCCCCAGCATTTT.

This chain links TRBV9 with TRBJ2-1; TRBD1 matches at 9 bases. J was trimmed by 3 bases and V by 0 bases; bases with no gene match: 7. This CDR3 has 17 amino acids. Germline V lookup: CDR1 SGDLS, CDR2 YYNGEE. CDR3 DNA sequence: TGTGCCAGCAGCGTAGGGGAACCGGGACAGGGCTACAATGAGCAGTTCTTC. This sequence encodes CASSVGEPGQGYNEQFF.

The V call is TRBV6-5, the J call TRBJ1-1; D gene uncertain. V lost 2 bases to trimming and J lost 5 bases, with 9 bases between them. Germline V CDR1 and CDR2: MNHEY, SVGAGI. The CDR3 consists of 13 residues. CDR3 coding DNA: TGTGCCAGCAGTTACGCTCGGGAAACTGAAGCTTTCTTT. This gives the protein CASSYARETEAFF.

The chain has TRBV9 and TRBJ2-3, with D maybe TRBD2 (7 bases). This CDR3 contains 15 residues. V lost 3 bases, J lost 5 bases, and 16 bases lay in between. Germline values: CDR1 SGDLS, CDR2 YYNGEE. For the CDR3, the DNA is TGTGCCAGCAGCGGACGGGGGGCCGGGGGAGATACGCAGTATTTT. This translates into CASSGRGAGGDTQYF.

The chain recombines TRBV2 with TRBJ1-4; tentative D call: TRBD1 (6 bases). There are 18 residues in the CDR3. V lost 6 bases and J 5 bases, leaving 25 bases between the germline ends. Germline assignment: CDR1 SNHLY and CDR2 FYNNEI. DNA of the CDR3: TGTGCCAGCAGGAGGAACCGGGACCTGGCGAGGGGGAATGAAAAACTGTTTTTT. Translation gives CASRRNRDLARGNEKLFF.

The rearrangement uses TRBV14 and TRBJ1-6; TRBD1 matches at 11 bases. V trimming: 5 bases; J trimming: 7 bases; junction bases outside the gene matches: 4. The germline V gene has CDR1 SGHDN and CDR2 FVKESK. There are 15 residues in the CDR3. CDR3 loop: CASSYRDRGNSPLHF. For the CDR3, the DNA is TGTGCCAGCAGCTACCGGGACAGGGGGAATTCACCCCTCCACTTT.

This sequence joins TRBV6-1 and TRBJ2-5, with D perhaps TRBD2 (6 bases). The germline gives CDR1 MNHNS, CDR2 SASEGT. The CDR3 contains 15 residues. Trimming took 3 bases from V and 5 from J, leaving 16 bases between them. The CDR3 DNA reads TGTGCCAGCAGTGATGTACGGGGGACGGGGGAGACCCAGTACTTC. Its protein product is CASSDVRGTGETQYF.

V gene TRBV6-5 combines with J gene TRBJ2-2, with D perhaps matching TRBD2 (6 bases). The CDR3 contains 13 residues. Trimming removed 7 bases from V and 9 bases from J, with 15 bases in between. Germline CDR1 and CDR2: MNHEY and SVGAGI. CDR3 coding DNA: TGTGCCAGCACCGACGGGGGTACCAGGGAGCTGTTTTTT. It is translated as CASTDGGTRELFF.

V usage is TRBV5-1 and J usage is TRBJ1-1; D unresolved. V was clipped by 4 bases and J by 3 bases, with 13 bases between them. This CDR3 is 14 amino acids long. Germline V gene data show CDR1 as SGHRS and CDR2 as YFSETQ. CDR3 bases: TGCGCCAGCAGCCAGATCGTGGGCGACACTGAAGCTTTCTTT. Translated, it gives CASSQIVGDTEAFF.

The V call is TRBV28, the J call TRBJ2-7, with D perhaps TRBD1 (5 bases). V lost 3 bases to trimming and J lost 0 bases, with 15 bases between them. CDR1 and CDR2 (germline): MDHEN, SYDVKM. This CDR3 is 16 amino acids long. The CDR3: CASSLGLGQGSYEQYF. The CDR3 bases are TGTGCCAGCAGTTTGGGTTTAGGGCAGGGCTCCTACGAGCAGTACTTC.

The genes are TRBV11-2 and TRBJ2-1, with 8 bases aligning to TRBD2. The CDR3 contains 16 residues. CDR1 SGHAT and CDR2 FQNNGV come from the germline V gene. V trimming: 5 bases; J trimming: 7 bases; junction bases outside the gene matches: 13. In DNA form, the CDR3 reads TGTGCCAGCAGCCCCACCGGGGGGGCGTTCGGGAATGAGCAGTTCTTC. Encoded protein: CASSPTGGAFGNEQFF.

V is TRBV6-5 and J is TRBJ2-1, with D uncertain. Per the germline V gene, CDR1 is MNHEY and CDR2 is SVGAGI. This CDR3 is 10 amino acids long. The V end lost 8 bases, the J end lost 9 bases, and 8 bases lay between the germline ends. The CDR3 reads CASGEIEQFF. In nucleotides, the CDR3 is TGTGCCAGCGGAGAAATTGAGCAGTTCTTC.

The chain employs TRBV19 and TRBJ1-6; D is unclear. Looked up from germline, CDR1 is LNHDA and CDR2 is SQIVND (reference sequence). The CDR3 sequence is 15 residues long. The ends were cut back, 5 bases at V and 0 bases at J, with 8 bases in the middle. CDR3 sequence: CASSSRSSYNSPLHF. DNA of the CDR3: TGTGCCAGTAGTTCAAGGAGCTCCTATAATTCACCCCTCCACTTT.

This sequence joins TRBV4-3 and TRBJ1-2; no reliable D call. V was cut by 0 bases and J by 2 bases, with 19 bases left in between. There are 18 residues in the CDR3. Per germline, CDR1 LGHNA and CDR2 YSLEER. CDR3 residues: CASSQDKGRRTGNYGYTF. The CDR3 DNA sequence: TGCGCCAGCAGCCAAGATAAAGGCAGGCGGACGGGGAACTATGGCTACACCTTC.

CDR3 region: CSVGDGEAFF. CDR3 DNA: TGCAGCGTTGGGGATGGGGAAGCTTTCTTT. The chain has TRBV29-1 and TRBJ1-1; D is unclear. CDR1 and CDR2 from the germline V gene are SQVTM and ANQGSEA. The CDR3 consists of 10 residues. Trimming pared 4 bases from V and 8 bases from J, leaving 8 bases between. Based on the CDR3 plus reference TRBV29-1 and TRBJ1-1, the full variable domain is SAVISQKPSRDICQRGTSLTIQCQVDSQVTMMFWYRQQPGQSLTLIATANQGSEATYESGFVIDKFPISRPNLTFSTLTVSNMSPEDSSIYLCSVGDGEAFFGQGTRLTVV.

The chain has TRBV28 and TRBJ2-3; 7 bases match TRBD2. In germline, CDR1 is MDHEN, CDR2 SYDVKM. This CDR3 spans 16 amino acids. The ends lost 3 bases at V and 7 bases at J; junction bases unmatched: 13. The CDR3 sequence: CASSFSRRASGNTQYF. For the CDR3, the DNA is TGTGCCAGCAGTTTCAGTAGACGGGCGAGCGGGAATACGCAGTATTTT.

J is TRBJ2-3 and V is TRBV5-6; D may match TRBD1 or TRBD2 (5 bases each). In germline, CDR1 is SGHDT, CDR2 YYEEEE. This CDR3 region has 16 residues. V was cut by 4 bases and J by 8 bases, with 23 bases left in between. In DNA form, the CDR3 reads TGTGCCAGCAGCCGCCCCACCGGGGCCAGTCCTGGTACGCAGTATTTT. Translating it yields CASSRPTGASPGTQYF.

The CDR3 here is CASSPDSGNTIYF. The CDR3 bases are TGTGCCAGCTCACCTGACAGCGGAAACACCATATATTTT. The chain links TRBV18 to TRBJ1-3; tentative D call: TRBD1 (5 bases). CDR3 length: 13 residues. With 3 bases removed from V and 4 bases from J, the gap between germline ends came to 7 bases. CDR1 and CDR2 from the germline V gene are KGHSH and LQKENI.

This clone showed up just a few times. V gene TRBV5-4 combines with J gene TRBJ2-7; maybe TRBD2 (6 bases). V lost 2 bases and J 4 bases, leaving 16 bases between the germline ends. The germline CDR1 and CDR2 sequences are SGHNT and YYREEE (reference sequence). The CDR3 length is 15 residues. The CDR3 is CASSLGTASKYEQYF. The CDR3 DNA is TGTGCCAGCAGCTTAGGGACTGCGTCGAAGTACGAGCAGTACTTC.

The CDR3 region has the DNA TGTGCCAGCAGTACCTGGGCTTATTCACCCCTCCACTTT. This sequence encodes CASSTWAYSPLHF. This rearrangement joins TRBV6-1 to TRBJ1-6; D not resolved. This CDR3 region has 13 residues. Deletions cut 5 bases from V and 8 bases from J, with 10 bases between. Germline CDR1 reads MNHNS; CDR2 reads SASEGT.

The chain recombines TRBV2 with TRBJ2-2; D not certain. V lost 8 bases and J 4 bases, leaving 14 bases between the germline ends. The CDR3 consists of 14 residues. Germline assignment: CDR1 SNHLY and CDR2 FYNNEI. The CDR3 loop is CASLREIGTGELFF. The CDR3 DNA follows: TGTGCCAGCCTCCGAGAGATTGGCACCGGGGAGCTGTTTTTT.

The CDR3 bases are TGCAGCGCCGAGTACCAAGAGACCCAGTACTTC. It specifies CSAEYQETQYF. The chain uses TRBV29-1 and TRBJ2-5; D gene uncertain. The CDR3 loop spans 11 amino acids. Germline V gene sequence: CDR1 SQVTM, CDR2 ANQGSEA. V shed 7 bases and J shed 0 bases, with 6 bases lying between them.

The CDR3 loop is CASSQEHGKRVETQYF. CDR3 in DNA: TGTGCCAGCAGCCAAGAACACGGCAAAAGGGTAGAGACCCAGTACTTC. The gene calls are TRBV4-2 and TRBJ2-5; D unclear. CDR1 is LGHNA, CDR2 YNFKEQ, per germline. This CDR3 region has 16 residues. V lost 0 bases, J lost 4 bases, and 15 bases lay in between.

The rearrangement joins TRBV29-1 to TRBJ2-2; TRBD2 might be the D (6 bases). Germline V gives CDR1 SQVTM, CDR2 ANQGSEA. V lost 6 bases, J lost 4 bases, and 18 bases lay in between. The CDR3 loop spans 15 amino acids. The CDR3 protein is CSVSPRERGTGELFF. CDR3 DNA sequence: TGCAGCGTATCACCTCGGGAGAGGGGCACCGGGGAGCTGTTTTTT.

V is TRBV4-1 and J is TRBJ1-2; D is unclear. Germline CDR1 and CDR2: MGHRA and YSYEKL. Trimming took 0 bases from V and 4 from J, leaving 12 bases between them. This CDR3 has 15 residues. Here the CDR3 DNA reads TGCGCCAGCAGCCAAGATCTGGGCAGCTTCTATGGCTACACCTTC. Amino acid sequence: CASSQDLGSFYGYTF.

This chain links TRBV7-9 with TRBJ1-1; possible D gene TRBD1, 5 bases. V was shortened by 4 bases and J by 11 bases, with 11 bases between the two germline ends. The V gene's germline CDR1 is SEHNR and CDR2 FQNEAQ (reference sequence). CDR3 length: 11 amino acids. The CDR3 nucleotides are TGTGCCAGCAGCTCCGTGGGGGGGGCTTTCTTT. Its translation: CASSSVGGAFF.

The CDR3 DNA is TGTGCCAGCAGCTTAAACGGGCTGAACACTGAAGCTTTCTTT. Translating it yields CASSLNGLNTEAFF. The genes are TRBV7-8 and TRBJ1-1; D is ambiguous. V lost 2 bases and J lost 0, with 7 bases in between. Germline V gene data show CDR1 as SGHVS and CDR2 as FQNEAQ. This CDR3 is built from 14 residues.